Listed below are T cell receptor beta chains from one sample, sequenced in a study of cytomegalovirus exposure and HLA in healthy donors. The table came from immunoSEQ multiplex PCR; TCRdb's copy has only in-frame clones and leaves some out. The sample records 110,000 to 150,000 clones, about a tenth being singletons. Sequenced sample: PBMCs. Every receptor here comes from a male donor in good health and CMV-seronegative. CDR3s include the opening cysteine and the closing phenylalanine or tryptophan. Each record gives: V gene, clone size, J gene, CDR3 protein. Clone size is not always given. Where it is, it says once, few, many or a class for expanded clones.

v_call: TRBV4-3
clone_size: -
j_call: TRBJ1-5
cdr3_aa: CASSQEWLSGNQHQHF

v_call: TRBV4-1
clone_size: -
j_call: TRBJ2-1
cdr3_aa: CASSQTQGANEQFF

v_call: TRBV11-2
clone_size: few
j_call: TRBJ1-2
cdr3_aa: CASSLVPRGGYTF

v_call: TRBV5-1
clone_size: -
j_call: TRBJ1-1
cdr3_aa: CASSLGSLAGTEAFF

v_call: TRBV29-1
clone_size: few
j_call: TRBJ2-1
cdr3_aa: CSEGLAGVGICYEQFF

v_call: TRBV25-1
clone_size: few
j_call: TRBJ1-2
cdr3_aa: CASSGTGIYGYTF

v_call: TRBV28
clone_size: -
j_call: TRBJ2-7
cdr3_aa: CASRRTTGYEQYF

v_call: TRBV10-2
clone_size: -
j_call: TRBJ2-5
cdr3_aa: CATCAGGGSGETQYF

v_call: TRBV10-3
clone_size: -
j_call: TRBJ2-7
cdr3_aa: CAISEWEGVTYEQYF

v_call: TRBV4-1
clone_size: few
j_call: TRBJ1-3
cdr3_aa: CASSPVRIAGNTIYF

v_call: TRBV30
clone_size: few
j_call: TRBJ2-1
cdr3_aa: CAWSLGLAEENEQFF

v_call: TRBV6-5
clone_size: few
j_call: TRBJ2-7
cdr3_aa: CASSDGAGWEQYF

v_call: TRBV6-1
clone_size: -
j_call: TRBJ1-2
cdr3_aa: CASSEGGTGSNGYTF

v_call: TRBV7-8
clone_size: few
j_call: TRBJ2-1
cdr3_aa: CASSSDRSISYNEQFF

v_call: TRBV18
clone_size: -
j_call: TRBJ2-7
cdr3_aa: CASSPPLSYEQYF

v_call: TRBV6-5
clone_size: -
j_call: TRBJ2-7
cdr3_aa: CASSLTSTQSYEQYF

v_call: TRBV5-4
clone_size: -
j_call: TRBJ2-5
cdr3_aa: CASSLEPQETQYF

v_call: TRBV7-8
clone_size: few
j_call: TRBJ1-2
cdr3_aa: CASRDSWDGYTF

v_call: TRBV4-3
clone_size: -
j_call: TRBJ1-3
cdr3_aa: CASSPRLDRNSGNTIYF

v_call: TRBV6-6
clone_size: few
j_call: TRBJ1-1
cdr3_aa: CASSTIDRAPEAFF

v_call: TRBV28
clone_size: -
j_call: TRBJ1-2
cdr3_aa: CASIGVSGSYGYTF

v_call: TRBV7-8
clone_size: -
j_call: TRBJ1-1
cdr3_aa: CASSLGERGDTEAFF

v_call: TRBV9
clone_size: -
j_call: TRBJ1-1
cdr3_aa: CASSSQDTEAFF

v_call: TRBV5-6
clone_size: few
j_call: TRBJ2-2
cdr3_aa: CASSLTGTGRTGELFF

v_call: TRBV19
clone_size: few
j_call: TRBJ1-1
cdr3_aa: CASSMYNMNTEAFF

v_call: TRBV11-2
clone_size: -
j_call: TRBJ2-7
cdr3_aa: CASSLPGQRGYEQYF

v_call: TRBV7-9
clone_size: -
j_call: TRBJ2-7
cdr3_aa: CASSPPGTHEQYF

v_call: TRBV19
clone_size: -
j_call: TRBJ1-4
cdr3_aa: CASSRGQAYNEKLFF

v_call: TRBV19
clone_size: -
j_call: TRBJ1-1
cdr3_aa: CASSIVGGATEAFF

v_call: TRBV28
clone_size: -
j_call: TRBJ1-1
cdr3_aa: CASSQTGGEGTEAFF

v_call: TRBV7-9
clone_size: -
j_call: TRBJ1-4
cdr3_aa: CASSLLTGGLNEKLFF

v_call: TRBV5-1
clone_size: few
j_call: TRBJ1-1
cdr3_aa: CASSLTGFMNTEAFF

v_call: TRBV12-5
clone_size: few
j_call: TRBJ2-4
cdr3_aa: CASGRDRGDIQYF

v_call: TRBV5-1
clone_size: few
j_call: TRBJ2-7
cdr3_aa: CASSPTGGRSYEQYF

v_call: TRBV6-1
clone_size: few
j_call: TRBJ2-4
cdr3_aa: CASSDLSGQLNIQYF

v_call: TRBV2
clone_size: few
j_call: TRBJ1-1
cdr3_aa: CASSEETGAFF

v_call: TRBV28
clone_size: -
j_call: TRBJ2-6
cdr3_aa: CASSLPGDLSGANVLTF

v_call: TRBV6-5
clone_size: -
j_call: TRBJ1-1
cdr3_aa: CASSLRDRLNTEAFF

v_call: TRBV19
clone_size: -
j_call: TRBJ1-1
cdr3_aa: CASSIARIYTEAFF

v_call: TRBV19
clone_size: -
j_call: TRBJ2-1
cdr3_aa: CASTQPGQGYVDEQFF

v_call: TRBV11-2
clone_size: few
j_call: TRBJ1-2
cdr3_aa: CASSSLDRASRGYTF

v_call: TRBV2
clone_size: -
j_call: -
cdr3_aa: CARGDRAAYEQYF

v_call: TRBV27
clone_size: few
j_call: TRBJ2-1
cdr3_aa: CASTLQAGGGYEQFF

v_call: TRBV25-1
clone_size: few
j_call: TRBJ2-2
cdr3_aa: CASRATGGSNTGELFF

v_call: TRBV28
clone_size: few
j_call: TRBJ2-3
cdr3_aa: CAGRRGNTDTQYF

v_call: TRBV2
clone_size: few
j_call: -
cdr3_aa: CASRSTGNSLYEQYF

v_call: TRBV9
clone_size: -
j_call: TRBJ1-2
cdr3_aa: CASSAWGGNYGYTF

v_call: TRBV11-2
clone_size: -
j_call: TRBJ1-1
cdr3_aa: CASSAGTGNTEAFF

v_call: TRBV5-1
clone_size: few
j_call: TRBJ2-7
cdr3_aa: CASSLGDSGPHEQYF

v_call: TRBV28
clone_size: -
j_call: TRBJ2-4
cdr3_aa: CASSLDREIKNIQYF

v_call: TRBV5-1
clone_size: -
j_call: TRBJ2-1
cdr3_aa: CASSSRLAGSSYNEQFF

v_call: TRBV5-1
clone_size: -
j_call: TRBJ2-5
cdr3_aa: CASSLGEAFVQETQYF

v_call: TRBV11-1
clone_size: -
j_call: TRBJ2-3
cdr3_aa: CASSPTQRHTQYF

v_call: TRBV28
clone_size: -
j_call: TRBJ2-3
cdr3_aa: CASSLKGGGDTQYF

v_call: TRBV4-1
clone_size: few
j_call: TRBJ2-1
cdr3_aa: CASSPGTYNEQFF

v_call: TRBV28
clone_size: few
j_call: TRBJ1-5
cdr3_aa: CATLQGINQPQHF

v_call: TRBV19
clone_size: -
j_call: TRBJ2-7
cdr3_aa: CASSILTGTYEQYF